Shown below are 25 T cell receptor beta chains from a single sample sequenced in a study of blood T cell repertoires in COVID-19. The table came from immunoSEQ multiplex PCR; TCRdb's copy has only in-frame clones and leaves some out. The repertoire consists of 150,000 to 200,000 clones, with about 85% occurring once and the leading ten covering about 0.95%. The sequenced material came from peripheral blood. All receptors come from a man aged 18 to 30 with acute or convalescent COVID-19.

The J gene is TRBJ2-5, the V gene TRBV11-2, with 7 bases lining up with TRBD1. This CDR3 is built from 15 residues. Per germline, CDR1 SGHAT and CDR2 FQNNGV. V shed 4 bases and J 6 bases; nucleotides not matched to a gene: 11. The CDR3 nucleotides are TGTGCCAGCAGCTCACCCGCCAGGGGGACGAAGACCCAGTACTTC. The encoded protein is CASSSPARGTKTQYF.

In this sample, this clone turned up once. The V gene is TRBV19, the J gene TRBJ1-5, with D unclear. This CDR3 comprises 13 residues. The germline CDR1 and CDR2 sequences are LNHDA and SQIVND (reference sequence). Between the trimmed V and J ends, which lost 6 bases and 2 bases, there was a span of 8 bases. The CDR3 is CASRSHGNQPQHF. CDR3 bases: TGTGCCAGTAGGTCCCATGGCAATCAGCCCCAGCATTTT. The full variable domain, completed using reference TRBV19 and TRBJ1-5, is DGGITQSPKYLFRKEGQNVTLSCEQNLNHDAMYWYRQDPGQGLRLIYYSQIVNDFQKGDIAEGYSVSREKKESFPLTVTSAQKNPTAFYLCASRSHGNQPQHFGDGTRLSIL.

The V and J genes are TRBV3-1 (or the pseudogene TRBV3-2) and TRBJ1-2; 7 nucleotides match TRBD1. V lost 8 bases to trimming and J lost 7 bases; unmatched junction nucleotides: 4. The CDR3 is made up of 11 amino acids. The germline V gene encodes CDR1 LGHDT and CDR2 YNNKEL (reference sequence). The CDR3 region has the DNA TGTGCCAGCCGAGGGGGCGCTGGCTACACCTTC. Its translation: CASRGGAGYTF.

The rearrangement links TRBV5-1 to TRBJ1-3, with a tentative D call TRBD1 (5 bases). The CDR3 is made up of 14 amino acids. The germline V gene has CDR1 SGHRS and CDR2 YFSETQ. The ends were cut back, 5 bases at V and 4 bases at J, with 13 bases in the middle. As DNA, the CDR3 is TGCGCCAGCAGTCGGCAGGGTAACGGAAACACCATATATTTT. Amino acid sequence: CASSRQGNGNTIYF.

The V gene is TRBV11-2, the J gene TRBJ2-3; TRBD1 matches at 10 bases. Germline CDR1 and CDR2: SGHAT and FQNNGV. V shed 10 bases, J shed 1 base, and the junction held 5 bases outside the gene matches. The CDR3 has 14 residues. The CDR3 loop reads CATGQGVGTDTQYF. CDR3 sequence (DNA): TGTGCCACCGGACAGGGGGTTGGCACAGATACGCAGTATTTT.

The rearrangement joins TRBV6-1 to TRBJ2-3; D possibly corresponds to TRBD2 (5 bases). Between the trimmed V and J ends, which lost 2 bases and 0 bases, there was a span of 9 bases. This CDR3 is 15 amino acids long. Germline-derived CDR1 and CDR2 are MNHNS and SASEGT. The CDR3 reads CASSENRGSTDTQYF. The CDR3 DNA reads as TGTGCCAGCAGTGAAAATCGGGGTAGCACAGATACGCAGTATTTT.

This rearrangement joins TRBV19 to TRBJ1-5; D remains ambiguous. Germline V gene lookup returns CDR1 LNHDA and CDR2 SQIVND (reference sequence). This CDR3 has 15 amino acids. Deletions cut 1 base from V and 1 base from J, with 8 bases between. CDR3 in DNA: TGTGCCAGTAGTATAGTCTCACAGAGCAATCAGCCCCAGCATTTT. Protein product: CASSIVSQSNQPQHF.

The V gene is TRBV12-3 or TRBV12-4, the J gene TRBJ2-2; TRBD2 matches 9 bases. Trimming cost V 3 bases and J 8 bases; bases outside gene matches: 1. The CDR3 runs to 13 residues. Written as DNA, the CDR3 is TGTGCCAGCAGTTTTGGACTAGCGGGGGAGCTGTTTTTT. Translation gives CASSFGLAGELFF.

The rearrangement joins TRBV6-5 to TRBJ2-5; D is perhaps TRBD1 (5 bases). Germline V CDR1 and CDR2: MNHEY, SVGAGI. The CDR3 is 15 residues long. Trimming took off 6 bases at V and 4 bases at J, with 18 bases between the two ends. CDR3 bases: TGTGCCAGCAGAGCTACAGGTATAACCGGAGAGACCCAGTACTTC. This translates into CASRATGITGETQYF.

The chain combines TRBV28 with TRBJ1-5; 7 bases align to TRBD1. This CDR3 region has 21 residues. V was pared by 2 bases and J by 2 bases, with 21 bases of the junction left unmatched. The germline V gene has CDR1 MDHEN and CDR2 SYDVKM. The CDR3 protein is CASSLKVVGRGNPPGNQPQHF. CDR3 nucleotides: TGTGCCAGCAGTTTAAAAGTCGTCGGCAGGGGGAATCCGCCAGGCAATCAGCCCCAGCATTTT.

The rearrangement uses TRBV11-2 and TRBJ2-6, with TRBD1 matching over 7 bases. The CDR3 covers 16 residues. J lost 0 bases, V lost 1 base, and 0 bases had no gene match. Per the germline V gene, CDR1 is SGHAT and CDR2 is FQNNGV. The CDR3 sequence: CASSLGQGSGANVLTF. In DNA, the CDR3 is TGTGCCAGCAGCTTAGGACAGGGCTCTGGGGCCAACGTCCTGACTTTC.

V is TRBV6-6 and J is TRBJ1-4, with D possibly being TRBD1 (6 bases). Germline V gene data show CDR1 as MNHNY and CDR2 as SVGAGI (reference sequence). Trimming took 6 bases from V and 5 from J, leaving 10 bases between them. This CDR3 contains 13 residues. The CDR3 loop is CASRRQENEKLFF. CDR3 in DNA: TGTGCCAGCAGACGACAGGAAAATGAAAAACTGTTTTTT.

The chain carries TRBV4-2 and TRBJ1-2; TRBD1 agrees at 7 bases. Germline V gene lookup returns CDR1 LGHNA and CDR2 YNFKEQ. Trimming cost V 0 bases and J 2 bases; bases outside gene matches: 3. This CDR3 region has 15 residues. CDR3 sequence (DNA): TGTGCCAGCAGCCAAGATCCGGGACAGAACTATGGCTACACCTTC. This translates into CASSQDPGQNYGYTF.

The genes are TRBV5-8 and TRBJ1-2; TRBD1 agrees at 7 bases. After removal of 0 bases from V and 7 bases from J, the junction contained 12 bases not matched to a gene. The CDR3 has 16 amino acids. The germline V gene has CDR1 SGHTS and CDR2 YDEGEE. CDR3 in DNA: TGTGCCAGCAGCTTGGCCAACCGACAGGGAAAGGGTGGCTACACCTTC. This translates into CASSLANRQGKGGYTF. Using reference TRBV5-8 and TRBJ1-2 for the parts outside the CDR3, the full variable domain is EAGVTQSPTHLIKTRGQQATLRCSPISGHTSVYWYQQALGLGLQFLLWYDEGEERNRGNFPPRFSGRQFPNYSSELNVNALELEDSALYLCASSLANRQGKGGYTFGSGTRLTVV.

The chain employs TRBV25-1 and TRBJ2-6; D possibly corresponds to TRBD1 (5 bases). Germline CDR1 MGHDK, CDR2 SYGVNS. V was clipped by 5 bases and J by 4 bases, with 9 bases between them. CDR3 size: 14 residues. The CDR3 nucleotides are TGTGCCAGCAGTAAGGGGTCCGGGGCCAACGTCCTGACTTTC. As protein: CASSKGSGANVLTF.

The CDR3 reads CASSQSQVSYGYTF. The CDR3 DNA reads as TGTGCCAGCAGTCAAAGCCAGGTTTCCTATGGCTACACCTTC. The rearrangement links TRBV28 to TRBJ1-2, with unresolved D. This CDR3 is built from 14 residues. Germline V gene data show CDR1 as MDHEN and CDR2 as SYDVKM. V was trimmed by 5 bases and J by 4 bases, leaving 14 bases between them.

This sequence joins TRBV7-9 and TRBJ1-4; D gene ambiguous. The germline CDR1 and CDR2 sequences are SEHNR and FQNEAQ (reference sequence). The CDR3 contains 16 residues. Trimming took 4 bases from V and 4 from J, leaving 16 bases between them. The CDR3 bases are TGTGCCAGCAGCTCCGTATACGCAAGCGGTAATGAAAAACTGTTTTTT. Its translation: CASSSVYASGNEKLFF.

V and J are TRBV29-1 and TRBJ2-1, with unresolved D. Looked up from germline, CDR1 is SQVTM and CDR2 is ANQGSEA. Trimming left V 3 bases short and J 4 bases short, with 7 bases between. This CDR3 is 12 amino acids long. CDR3 in DNA: TGCAGCGTTGATCTGCGGTACAATGAGCAGTTCTTC. Amino acids: CSVDLRYNEQFF.

The genes are TRBV7-2 and TRBJ1-6; 8 bases are shared with TRBD1. Germline V lookup: CDR1 SGHTA, CDR2 FQGNSA. This CDR3 has 16 amino acids. V gave up 5 bases and J gave up 9 bases; unmatched junction bases: 12. The CDR3 here is CASSRTGTTITSPLHF. The CDR3 DNA is TGTGCCAGCAGCCGGACAGGGACCACCATTACTTCACCCCTCCACTTT.

This clone was detected only once. The chain links TRBV19 to TRBJ2-2; 10 bases are shared with TRBD1. With 3 bases clipped from V and 2 bases from J, the junction kept 15 bases outside the gene matches. The CDR3 is 20 amino acids. CDR1 and CDR2 (germline): LNHDA, SQIVND (reference sequence). CDR3 bases: TGTGCCAGTAGTATTACCGGGACAGGGGTTCTGGGGGTTAACACCGGGGAGCTGTTTTTT. Translating it yields CASSITGTGVLGVNTGELFF.

The V call is TRBV6-1, the J call TRBJ1-6; TRBD1 matches 12 bases. J was trimmed by 0 bases and V by 4 bases; bases with no gene match: 7. In germline, CDR1 is MNHNS, CDR2 SASEGT. The CDR3 runs 19 residues. CDR3 in DNA: TGTGCCAGCAGTGTGGGGACAGGGGGCGCGGGCTCCTATAATTCACCCCTCCACTTT. Its translation is CASSVGTGGAGSYNSPLHF.

In this sample, this clone turned up once. V gene TRBV4-2 combines with J gene TRBJ1-4; D may be TRBD1 (5 bases). The germline gives CDR1 LGHNA, CDR2 YNFKEQ. V was shortened by 4 bases and J by 5 bases, with 11 bases between the two germline ends. CDR3 length equals 14 residues. The CDR3 loop is CASSLGLENEKLFF. As DNA, the CDR3 is TGTGCCAGCAGCCTGGGACTGGAGAATGAAAAACTGTTTTTT.

This rearrangement joins TRBV20-1 to TRBJ1-1; TRBD1 matches 7 bases. V shed 4 bases and J 9 bases; nucleotides not matched to a gene: 5. The CDR3 extends over 11 amino acids. CDR1 and CDR2 from the germline V gene are DFQATT and SNEGSKA (reference sequence). CDR3 nucleotides: TGCAGTGCTATGCGACAGGGCCAAGCTTTCTTT. The encoded protein is CSAMRQGQAFF.

The chain uses TRBV4-2 and TRBJ2-2; TRBD1 aligns across 11 bases. Germline CDR1 LGHNA, CDR2 YNFKEQ. The CDR3 spans 18 residues. After removal of 3 bases from V and 5 bases from J, the junction contained 11 bases not matched to a gene. CDR3 protein: CASSHEDRGLFGTGELFF. The CDR3 nucleotides are TGTGCCAGCAGCCACGAGGACAGGGGGCTATTCGGAACCGGGGAGCTGTTTTTT.

J is TRBJ1-5 and V is TRBV7-7, with D possibly matching TRBD1 (6 bases). The germline V gene has CDR1 SSHAT and CDR2 FNYEAQ (reference sequence). V was shortened by 5 bases and J by 4 bases, with 9 bases between the two germline ends. This CDR3 region has 13 residues. Here the CDR3 DNA reads TGTGCCAGCAGCAAGGACAGAAATCAGCCCCAGCATTTT. Its translation is CASSKDRNQPQHF.